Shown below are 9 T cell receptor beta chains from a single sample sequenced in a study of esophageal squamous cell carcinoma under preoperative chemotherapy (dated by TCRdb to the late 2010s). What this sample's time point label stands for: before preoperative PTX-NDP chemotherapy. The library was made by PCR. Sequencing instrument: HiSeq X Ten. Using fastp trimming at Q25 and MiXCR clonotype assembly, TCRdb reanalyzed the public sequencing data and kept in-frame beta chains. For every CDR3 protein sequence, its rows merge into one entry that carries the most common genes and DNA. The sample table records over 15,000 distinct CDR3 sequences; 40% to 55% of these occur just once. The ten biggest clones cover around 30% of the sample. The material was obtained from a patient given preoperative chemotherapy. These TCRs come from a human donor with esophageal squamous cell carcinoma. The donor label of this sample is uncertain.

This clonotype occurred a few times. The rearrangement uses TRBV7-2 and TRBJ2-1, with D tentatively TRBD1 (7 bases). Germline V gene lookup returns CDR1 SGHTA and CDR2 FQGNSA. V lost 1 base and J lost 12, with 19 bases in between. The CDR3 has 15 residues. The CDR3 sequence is CASSLDVWGAGGQFF. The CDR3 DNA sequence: TGTGCCAGCAGCTTAGACGTATGGGGGGCAGGGGGGCAGTTCTTC.

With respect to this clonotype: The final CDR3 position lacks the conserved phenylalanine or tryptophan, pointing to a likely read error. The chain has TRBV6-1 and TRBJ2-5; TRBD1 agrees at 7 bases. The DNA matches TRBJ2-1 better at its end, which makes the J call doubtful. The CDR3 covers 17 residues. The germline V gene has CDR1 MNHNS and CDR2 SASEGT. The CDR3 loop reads CASSEAQRVRGSETQFL. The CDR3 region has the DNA TGTGCCAGCAGTGAAGCCCAGAGGGTCAGGGGGTCGGAGACCCAGTTCTTG.

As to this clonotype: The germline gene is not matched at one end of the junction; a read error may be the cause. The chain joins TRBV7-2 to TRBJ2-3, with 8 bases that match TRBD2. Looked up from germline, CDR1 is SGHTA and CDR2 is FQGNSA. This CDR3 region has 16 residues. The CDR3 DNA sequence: TGTGCCAGCAGCGCACGGGGGGGGGGGAGCACAGATACGCAGTATTTC. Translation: CASSARGGGSTDTQYF.

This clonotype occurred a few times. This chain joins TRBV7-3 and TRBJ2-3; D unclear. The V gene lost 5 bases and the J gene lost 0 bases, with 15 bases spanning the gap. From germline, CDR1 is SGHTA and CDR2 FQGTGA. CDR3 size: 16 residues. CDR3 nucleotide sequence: TGTGCCAGCAGCCCCGGCGTCGCGGTTAGCACAGATACGCAGTATTTT. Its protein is CASSPGVAVSTDTQYF.

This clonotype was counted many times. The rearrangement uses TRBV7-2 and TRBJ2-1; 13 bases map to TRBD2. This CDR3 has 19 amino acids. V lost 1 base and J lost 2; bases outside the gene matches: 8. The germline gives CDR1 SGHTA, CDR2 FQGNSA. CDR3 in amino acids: CASSLVGRTSGGAYNEQFF. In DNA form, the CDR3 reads TGTGCCAGCAGCTTAGTAGGTCGGACTAGCGGGGGAGCCTACAATGAGCAGTTCTTC.

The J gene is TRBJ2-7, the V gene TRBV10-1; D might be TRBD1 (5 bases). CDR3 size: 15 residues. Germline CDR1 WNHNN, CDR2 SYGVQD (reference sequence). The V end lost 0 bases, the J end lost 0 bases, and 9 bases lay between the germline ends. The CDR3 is CASSESHDSSYEQYF. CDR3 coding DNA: TGCGCCAGCAGTGAGTCCCATGACAGCTCCTACGAGCAGTACTTC.

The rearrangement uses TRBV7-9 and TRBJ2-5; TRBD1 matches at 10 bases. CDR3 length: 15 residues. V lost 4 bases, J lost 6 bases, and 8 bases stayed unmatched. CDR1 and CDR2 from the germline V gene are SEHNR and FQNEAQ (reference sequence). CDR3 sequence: CASSSGTGELQTQYF. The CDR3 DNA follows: TGTGCCAGCAGCTCCGGGACAGGGGAGTTACAGACCCAGTACTTC. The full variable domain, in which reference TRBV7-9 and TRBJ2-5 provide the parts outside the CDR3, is DTGVSQNPRHKITKRGQNVTFRCDPISEHNRLYWYRQTLGQGPEFLTYFQNEAQLEKSRLLSDRFSAERPKGSFSTLEIQRTEQGDSAMYLCASSSGTGELQTQYFGPGTRLLVL.

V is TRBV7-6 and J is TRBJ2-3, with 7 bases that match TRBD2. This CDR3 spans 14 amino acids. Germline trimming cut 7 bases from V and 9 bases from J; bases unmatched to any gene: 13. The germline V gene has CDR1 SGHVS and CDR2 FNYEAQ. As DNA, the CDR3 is TGTGCCAGCAAAACGGATCCCCGGCGGGGGACGCAGTATTTT. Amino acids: CASKTDPRRGTQYF.

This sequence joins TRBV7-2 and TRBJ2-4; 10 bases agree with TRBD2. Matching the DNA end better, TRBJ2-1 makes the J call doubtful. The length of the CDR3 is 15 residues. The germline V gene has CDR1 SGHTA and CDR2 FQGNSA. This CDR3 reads CASSLGLAGGWGQFF. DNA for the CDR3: TGTGCCAGCAGCTTAGGACTAGCGGGTGGATGGGGGCAGTTCTTC.